Presented here are 16 T cell receptor beta chains from one specimen sequenced in a study of blood T cell repertoires in COVID-19. Clones were sequenced by immunoSEQ multiplex PCR, and TCRdb holds only the in-frame ones, with some missing. Found here are around 260,000 clones, approximately 93% of them singletons; the top ten hold approximately 2%. Sequenced material: peripheral blood. The receptor source for this set is a woman aged 30 to 39 with COVID-19, enrolled during active disease.

The genes are TRBV15 and TRBJ2-3; 8 positions agree with TRBD2. This CDR3 is built from 17 residues. The V gene's germline CDR1 is LNHNV and CDR2 YYDKDF (reference sequence). The V gene end was trimmed by 0 bases and the J gene end by 2 bases; junction bases not matched to a gene: 7. The CDR3 here is CATSRDLTGGDTDTQYF. The CDR3 DNA is TGTGCCACCAGCAGAGATTTAACGGGAGGGGACACAGATACGCAGTATTTT. The full variable domain, its missing parts supplied by reference TRBV15 and TRBJ2-3, is DAMVIQNPRYQVTQFGKPVTLSCSQTLNHNVMYWYQQKSSQAPKLLFHYYDKDFNNEADTPDNFQSRRPNTSFCFLDIRSPGLGDTAMYLCATSRDLTGGDTDTQYFGPGTRLTVL.

This rearrangement joins TRBV6-5 to TRBJ2-7; D might be TRBD2 (7 bases). CDR3 length equals 15 residues. Germline values: CDR1 MNHEY, CDR2 SVGAGI. V was trimmed by 9 bases and J by 3 bases, leaving 21 bases between them. CDR3 bases: TGTGCCAGTAATCTTCAGGGGCCGGGGGGCTACGAGCAGTACTTC. It codes for CASNLQGPGGYEQYF.

The chain uses TRBV2 and TRBJ2-1, with 14 bases aligning to TRBD2. CDR3 size: 15 residues. Germline loops: CDR1 SNHLY, CDR2 FYNNEI. Trimming cost V 4 bases and J 9 bases; bases outside gene matches: 5. The CDR3 DNA reads TGTGCCAGCAGTGGGGGACTAGCGGGAGTTGGTGAGCAGTTCTTC. Its translation is CASSGGLAGVGEQFF.

The chain recombines TRBV19 with TRBJ1-1; D might be TRBD1 (6 bases). Trimming took 3 bases from V and 4 from J, leaving 15 bases between them. The CDR3 runs to 15 residues. The germline gives CDR1 LNHDA, CDR2 SQIVND (reference sequence). Here the CDR3 reads CASSIVGGGGTEAFF. The CDR3 bases are TGTGCCAGTAGTATTGTGGGGGGCGGGGGCACTGAAGCTTTCTTT.

The chain carries TRBV5-1 and TRBJ2-1, with 10 bases fitting TRBD2. Trimming removed 1 base from V and 0 bases from J; junction bases left unmatched: 4. This CDR3 contains 17 residues. Germline V gene sequence: CDR1 SGHRS, CDR2 YFSETQ. The CDR3 loop reads CASSLLSSGSSYNEQFF. CDR3 bases: TGCGCCAGCAGCTTGTTGTCTAGCGGGAGCTCCTACAATGAGCAGTTCTTC.

The V call is TRBV7-3, the J call TRBJ1-1; possible D gene TRBD1, 5 bases. From germline, CDR1 is SGHTA and CDR2 FQGTGA. V was cut by 5 bases and J by 5 bases, with 15 bases left in between. There are 14 residues in the CDR3. The CDR3 reads CASSPGNGGTEAFF. Here the CDR3 DNA reads TGTGCCAGCAGCCCAGGAAATGGGGGGACTGAAGCTTTCTTT.

This clone was seen once. The genes are TRBV30 and TRBJ1-1; D is unresolved. Germline values: CDR1 GTSNPN, CDR2 SVGIG (reference sequence). The CDR3 consists of 12 residues. V lost 4 bases to trimming and J lost 2 bases, with 8 bases between them. CDR3 DNA: TGTGCCTGGATACATGTTAACACTGAAGCTTTCTTT. Encoded protein: CAWIHVNTEAFF. The whole variable domain, remainder taken from reference TRBV30 and TRBJ1-1, is SQTIHQWPATLVQPVGSPLSLECTVEGTSNPNLYWYRQAAGRGLQLLFYSVGIGQISSEVPQNLSASRPQDRQFILSSKKLLLSDSGFYLCAWIHVNTEAFFGQGTRLTVV.

This sequence joins TRBV27 and TRBJ2-7; TRBD2 might be the D (6 bases). Trimming stripped 0 bases from V and 6 bases from J, with 12 bases between. The CDR3 consists of 14 residues. Germline V gene data show CDR1 as MNHEY and CDR2 as SMNVEV (reference sequence). As DNA, the CDR3 is TGTGCCAGCAGTTTATCAGGCAGGCGGGGCGAGCAGTACTTC. Protein sequence: CASSLSGRRGEQYF.

J is TRBJ1-2 and V is TRBV19; no definite D call. This CDR3 is built from 13 residues. Per the germline V gene, CDR1 is LNHDA and CDR2 is SQIVND (reference sequence). V was trimmed by 3 bases and J by 7 bases, leaving 12 bases between them. The CDR3 protein is CASSIERPAGYTF. CDR3 sequence (DNA): TGTGCCAGTAGTATTGAGCGGCCTGCTGGCTACACCTTC.

Only one count was recorded for this clone. The chain recombines TRBV2 with TRBJ2-1; TRBD2 matches at 9 bases. Trimming removed 4 bases from V and 9 bases from J; junction bases left unmatched: 7. The V gene's germline CDR1 is SNHLY and CDR2 FYNNEI. CDR3 length: 14 amino acids. As DNA, the CDR3 is TGTGCCAGCAGTGGTGGGACTAGCAACGGTGAGCAGTTCTTC. Translating it yields CASSGGTSNGEQFF.

The chain carries TRBV6-5 and TRBJ1-2; tentative D call: TRBD1 (6 bases). The CDR3 is 16 residues long. V was clipped by 0 bases and J by 0 bases, with 11 bases between them. The V gene's germline CDR1 is MNHEY and CDR2 SVGAGI. CDR3 coding DNA: TGTGCCAGCAGTTACTCGGGGGCACAGGCTAACTATGGCTACACCTTC. This codes for CASSYSGAQANYGYTF.

The chain couples TRBV6-5 to TRBJ2-1; 10 nucleotides align to TRBD2. The germline V gene has CDR1 MNHEY and CDR2 SVGAGI. CDR3 length: 16 amino acids. V lost 2 bases to trimming and J lost 9 bases; unmatched junction nucleotides: 10. CDR3 sequence (DNA): TGTGCCAGCAGTTACGGTCCCAGCGGGAGGGCCAGTGAGCAGTTCTTC. Translated: CASSYGPSGRASEQFF.

The chain carries TRBV18 and TRBJ1-1; weak D call: TRBD1 (6 bases). Germline loops: CDR1 KGHSH, CDR2 LQKENI. With 0 bases removed from V and 1 base from J, the gap between germline ends came to 9 bases. The CDR3 extends over 15 amino acids. CDR3 loop: CASSPPGGANTEAFF. The CDR3 DNA is TGTGCCAGCTCACCACCGGGGGGGGCGAACACTGAAGCTTTCTTT.

The chain has TRBV5-4 and TRBJ2-5; the match to TRBD2 covers 11 bases. Germline CDR1 SGHNT, CDR2 YYREEE (reference sequence). Trimming at V came to 4 bases and at J to 5 bases, leaving 10 bases not matched to a gene. The CDR3 has 16 amino acids. The CDR3 sequence is CASSGTSGSRDETQYF. CDR3 coding DNA: TGTGCCAGCAGCGGAACTAGCGGGAGTCGGGATGAGACCCAGTACTTC. Supplemented by reference TRBV5-4 and TRBJ2-5, the full variable domain reads ETGVTQSPTHLIKTRGQQVTLRCSSQSGHNTVSWYQQALGQGPQFIFQYYREEENGRGNFPPRFSGLQFPNYSSELNVNALELDDSALYLCASSGTSGSRDETQYFGPGTRLLVL.

The chain links TRBV5-4 to TRBJ1-1; 9 bases are shared with TRBD1. From germline, CDR1 is SGHNT and CDR2 YYREEE (reference sequence). The trim removed 0 bases at V and 2 bases at J, leaving 8 bases unmatched. CDR3 length: 17 residues. CDR3 coding DNA: TGTGCCAGCAGCTTGGGGACCGGGACAGGGCCCAACACTGAAGCTTTCTTT. Translating gives CASSLGTGTGPNTEAFF.

The V gene is TRBV30, the J gene TRBJ1-1; no reliable D call. The CDR3 extends over 13 amino acids. V was cut by 6 bases and J by 0 bases, with 11 bases left in between. Per germline, CDR1 GTSNPN and CDR2 SVGIG (reference sequence). The CDR3 DNA sequence: TGTGCCTGCAAAAAACACATGAACACTGAAGCTTTCTTT. Encoded protein: CACKKHMNTEAFF. The full variable domain, with the rest looked up from reference TRBV30 and TRBJ1-1, is SQTIHQWPATLVQPVGSPLSLECTVEGTSNPNLYWYRQAAGRGLQLLFYSVGIGQISSEVPQNLSASRPQDRQFILSSKKLLLSDSGFYLCACKKHMNTEAFFGQGTRLTVV.